What follows describes a single T cell receptor (beta chain). The Seattle site enrolled patients during active infection and followed them longitudinally. The data are from a study of blood T cell repertoires in COVID-19. Study context: T cells, B-cell-depleted T cells, or PBMCs provided the cDNA or gDNA that served as material.

CDR1 LGHDT and CDR2 YNNKEL come from the germline V gene (reference sequence). The CDR3 is 15 amino acids. The V end lost 1 base, the J end lost 8 bases, and 18 bases lay between the germline ends. Profiled with immunoSEQ multiplex PCR; TCRdb holds only in-frame clones, not every one. Found here are fewer than 350,000 clones, 86% of them singletons; the top ten hold more than 10%. The sequence came from a woman in her twenties or thirties with COVID-19, enrolled during active disease. This chain links TRBV3-1 (or the pseudogene TRBV3-2) with TRBJ2-7; tentative D call: TRBD2 (7 bases). The sample was peripheral blood. Here the CDR3 reads CASSQGYGGQTQQYF. The CDR3 DNA reads as TGTGCCAGCAGCCAAGGTTACGGGGGGCAGACCCAGCAGTACTTC.